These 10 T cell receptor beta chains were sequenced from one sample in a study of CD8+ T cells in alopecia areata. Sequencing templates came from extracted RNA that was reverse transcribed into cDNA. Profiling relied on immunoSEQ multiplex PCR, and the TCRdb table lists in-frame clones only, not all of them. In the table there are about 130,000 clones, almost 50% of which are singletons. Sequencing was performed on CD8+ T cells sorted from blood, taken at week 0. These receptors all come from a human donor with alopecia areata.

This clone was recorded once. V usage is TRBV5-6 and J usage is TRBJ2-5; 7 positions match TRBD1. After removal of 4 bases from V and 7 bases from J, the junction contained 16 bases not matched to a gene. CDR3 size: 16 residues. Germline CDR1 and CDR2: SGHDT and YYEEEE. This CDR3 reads CASSGRQEARTGTQYF. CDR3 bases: TGTGCCAGCAGCGGACGCCAGGAAGCCAGGACAGGGACCCAGTACTTC.

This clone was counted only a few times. The CDR3, as DNA: TGTGCCACCAGCTCTGCTTGGGAGGGGGACTACACCTTC. It is translated as CATSSAWEGDYTF. J is TRBJ1-2 and V is TRBV15; the D gene is possibly TRBD1 (6 bases). In germline, CDR1 is LNHNV, CDR2 YYDKDF (reference sequence). V was trimmed by 5 bases and J by 10 bases, leaving 17 bases between them. CDR3 length: 13 amino acids.

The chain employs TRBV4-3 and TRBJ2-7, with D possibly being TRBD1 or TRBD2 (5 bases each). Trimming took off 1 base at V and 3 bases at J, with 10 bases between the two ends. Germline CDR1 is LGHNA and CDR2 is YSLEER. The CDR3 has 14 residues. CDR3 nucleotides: TGCGCCAGCAGCCAAGGGGACGGGTACTACGAGCAGTACTTC. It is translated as CASSQGDGYYEQYF.

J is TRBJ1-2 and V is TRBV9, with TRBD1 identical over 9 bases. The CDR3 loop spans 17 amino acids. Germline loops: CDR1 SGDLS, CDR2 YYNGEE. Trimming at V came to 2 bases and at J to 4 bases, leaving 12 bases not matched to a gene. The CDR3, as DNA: TGTGCCAGCAGCGTCGAACTTTCTGGGACAGGGACCTATGGCTACACCTTC. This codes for CASSVELSGTGTYGYTF.

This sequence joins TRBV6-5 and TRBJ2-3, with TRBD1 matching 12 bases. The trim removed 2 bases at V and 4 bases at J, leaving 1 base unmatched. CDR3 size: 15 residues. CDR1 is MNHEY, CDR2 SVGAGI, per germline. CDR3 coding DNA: TGTGCCAGCAGTTACGGGACAGGGGGCGCAGATACGCAGTATTTT. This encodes CASSYGTGGADTQYF.

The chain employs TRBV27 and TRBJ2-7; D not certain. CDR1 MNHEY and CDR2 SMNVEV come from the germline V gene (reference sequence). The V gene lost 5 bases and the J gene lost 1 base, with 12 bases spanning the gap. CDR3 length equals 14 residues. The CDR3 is CASSVLGSSYEQYF. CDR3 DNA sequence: TGTGCCAGCAGTGTATTGGGGTCATCCTACGAGCAGTACTTC.

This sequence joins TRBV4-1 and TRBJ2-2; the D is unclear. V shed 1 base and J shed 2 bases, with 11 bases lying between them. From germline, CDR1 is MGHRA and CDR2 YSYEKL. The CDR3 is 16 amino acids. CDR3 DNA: TGCGCCAGCAGCCAAGCAATAGGGCTTAACACCGGGGAGCTGTTTTTT. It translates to CASSQAIGLNTGELFF.

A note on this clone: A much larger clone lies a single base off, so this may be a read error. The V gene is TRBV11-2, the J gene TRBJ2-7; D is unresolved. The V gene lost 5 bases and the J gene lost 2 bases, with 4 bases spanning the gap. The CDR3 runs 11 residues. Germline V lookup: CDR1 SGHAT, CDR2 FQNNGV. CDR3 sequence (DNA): TGTGCCAGCAGCGACACCTACGAGCAGTACTTC. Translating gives CASSDTYEQYF.

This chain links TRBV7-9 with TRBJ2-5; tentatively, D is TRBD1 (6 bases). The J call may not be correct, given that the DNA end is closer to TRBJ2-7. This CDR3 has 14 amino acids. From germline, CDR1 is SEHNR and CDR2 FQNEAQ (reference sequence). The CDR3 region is CASSFPGTTYEQYF. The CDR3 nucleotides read TGTGCCAGCAGCTTTCCAGGGACAACCTACGAGCAGTACTTC.

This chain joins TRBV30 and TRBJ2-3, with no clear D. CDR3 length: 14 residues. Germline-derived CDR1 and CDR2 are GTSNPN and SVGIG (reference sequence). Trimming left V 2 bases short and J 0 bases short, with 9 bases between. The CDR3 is CAWSPTRSTDTQYF. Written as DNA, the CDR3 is TGTGCCTGGAGTCCTACGAGAAGCACAGATACGCAGTATTTT.